This T cell receptor (beta chain) appears in the sequencing data of a study of T cell responses to AZD1222 COVID-19 vaccine. Study at large: It was second doses at about 4 or about 12 weeks that were pooled.

Data came from immunoSEQ multiplex PCR; TCRdb stores just in-frame clones and leaves some out. The data show approximately 180,000 clones, with 75% to 95% seen just once and approximately 3% held by the top ten. This CDR3 is 14 amino acids long. Trimming removed 5 bases from V and 2 bases from J; junction bases left unmatched: 3. CDR1 SGHTA and CDR2 FQGNSA come from the germline V gene. The gene calls are TRBV7-2 and TRBJ2-7; 10 positions agree with TRBD2. This clonotype was sampled from an adult in good health. This sample comprised peripheral blood, obtained on day 0 of AZD1222 vaccination. In nucleotides, the CDR3 is TGTGCCAGCAGCCTCAGCGGGGGGGCCTACGAGCAGTACTTC. This encodes CASSLSGGAYEQYF.